The 7 T cell receptor beta chains reported below all come from one sample, sequenced in a study of T-cell reconstitution after alpha-beta-depleted transplantation in children. TCRbeta library preparation incorporated unique molecular identifiers. TCRdb re-called the PCR reads with MiXCR, one entry per CDR3 protein. The table lists roughly 590,000 distinct CDR3 sequences, 16% of them singletons. The sequencing used PBMCs from the stem cell graft donor, collected from the stem cell graft. The receptors derive from a human donor who donated a stem cell graft to a child with acute myeloid leukemia.

At least ten counts were recorded for this clonotype. The V gene is TRBV20-1, the J gene TRBJ1-3; 12 bases agree with TRBD1. Germline V gene data show CDR1 as DFQATT and CDR2 as SNEGSKA (reference sequence). The CDR3 contains 16 residues. Trimming cost V 1 base and J 4 bases; bases outside gene matches: 5. The CDR3 region is CSARVGDRGLGNTIYF. For the CDR3, the DNA is TGCAGTGCTAGAGTCGGGGACAGGGGGCTCGGAAACACCATATATTTT.

The rearrangement uses TRBV11-2 and TRBJ2-7; 7 bases fit TRBD1. The trim removed 5 bases at V and 3 bases at J, leaving 7 bases unmatched. There are 14 residues in the CDR3. The V gene's germline CDR1 is SGHAT and CDR2 FQNNGV. In DNA, the CDR3 is TGTGCCAGCAGCGCCAGGGGGAATCACTACGAGCAGTACTTC. Its protein is CASSARGNHYEQYF.

This clonotype came up a few times. The chain uses TRBV4-3 and TRBJ2-1; perhaps TRBD1 as D (6 bases). V was pared by 3 bases and J by 2 bases, with 11 bases between. This CDR3 is built from 15 residues. Germline values: CDR1 LGHNA, CDR2 YSLEER. The CDR3, as DNA: TGCGCCAGCAGCCAGGGGACATCTCCCTACAATGAGCAGTTCTTC. The encoded protein is CASSQGTSPYNEQFF.

This clonotype has a handful of counts. V is TRBV4-1 and J is TRBJ1-5; D ambiguous. The germline V gene encodes CDR1 MGHRA and CDR2 YSYEKL. V was trimmed by 0 bases and J by 7 bases, leaving 16 bases between them. This CDR3 is 16 amino acids long. Written as DNA, the CDR3 is TGCGCCAGCAGCCAAGATGGGGTGAACAGTGGACAGCCCCAGCATTTT. It codes for CASSQDGVNSGQPQHF.

V and J are TRBV12-3 or TRBV12-4 and TRBJ1-5, with TRBD1 as a possible D gene (5 bases). The ends were cut back, 8 bases at V and 9 bases at J, with 20 bases in the middle. The CDR3 spans 14 residues. CDR3 protein: CASRSIGDEGPQHF. CDR3 DNA: TGTGCCAGCCGCTCAATAGGGGACGAGGGGCCCCAGCATTTT.

This clonotype was counted at least ten times. The J gene is TRBJ2-7, the V gene TRBV6-2 or TRBV6-3; D is unclear. The CDR3 extends over 14 amino acids. Germline lookup yields CDR1 MNHEY and CDR2 SVGEGT. Trimming took 7 bases from V and 6 from J, leaving 19 bases between them. CDR3 in DNA: TGTGCCAGCACCCCGGATGGTTGGGCCTCCGAGCAGTACTTC. It yields the protein CASTPDGWASEQYF.

The genes are TRBV21-1 and TRBJ1-1; the table gives TRBD1 as D, unverified against the DNA. TRBV21-1 is flagged as a pseudogene. The CDR3 totals 11 residues. The CDR3 DNA sequence: TGTGCCAGCAGGGCAACAGGGGAGGCTTTCTTT. It encodes CASRATGEAFF.